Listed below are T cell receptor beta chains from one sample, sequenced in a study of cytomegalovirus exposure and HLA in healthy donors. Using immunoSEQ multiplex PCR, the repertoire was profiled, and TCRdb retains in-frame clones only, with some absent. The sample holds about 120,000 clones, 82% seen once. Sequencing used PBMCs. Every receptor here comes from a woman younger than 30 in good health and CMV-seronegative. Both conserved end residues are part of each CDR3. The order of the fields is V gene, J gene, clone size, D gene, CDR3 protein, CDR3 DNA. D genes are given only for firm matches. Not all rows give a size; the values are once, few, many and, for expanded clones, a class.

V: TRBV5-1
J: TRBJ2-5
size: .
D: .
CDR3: CASSLVPRQETQYF
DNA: TGCGCCAGCAGCTTGGTTCCTAGACAAGAGACCCAGTACTTC

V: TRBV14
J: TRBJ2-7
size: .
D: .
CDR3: CASSQKWGSGEQYF
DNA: TGTGCCAGCAGCCAAAAGTGGGGTTCGGGGGAGCAGTACTTC

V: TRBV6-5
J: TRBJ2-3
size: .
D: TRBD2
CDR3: CASSGLAADTQYF
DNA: TGTGCCAGCAGCGGACTAGCCGCAGATACGCAGTATTTT

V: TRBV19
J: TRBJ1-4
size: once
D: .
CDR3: CASSIVPGIKGNEKLFF
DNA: TGTGCCAGTAGTATAGTCCCCGGGATCAAAGGAAATGAAAAACTGTTTTTT

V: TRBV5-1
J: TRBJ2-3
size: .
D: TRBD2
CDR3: CASKFGTRQYF
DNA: TGCGCCAGCAAATTCGGGACTAGACAGTATTTT

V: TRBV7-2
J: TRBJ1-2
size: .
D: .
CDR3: CASSLISVTGIYGYTF
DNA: TGTGCCAGCAGCTTAATCAGCGTAACAGGGATTTATGGCTACACCTTC

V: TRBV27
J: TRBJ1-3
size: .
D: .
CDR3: CASSRWSASSSGNTIYF
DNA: TGTGCCAGCAGTCGTTGGTCCGCCTCGAGCTCTGGAAACACCATATATTTT

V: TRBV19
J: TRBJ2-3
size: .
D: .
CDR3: CASSPGTDTQYF
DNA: TGTGCCAGTAGCCCCGGGACAGATACGCAGTATTTT

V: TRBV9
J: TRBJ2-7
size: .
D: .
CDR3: CASSVGGSTSSYEQYF
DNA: TGTGCCAGCAGCGTAGGTGGCTCGACAAGCTCCTACGAGCAGTACTTC

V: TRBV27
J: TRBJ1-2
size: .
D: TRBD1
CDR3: CASSSLPSGTALDGYTF
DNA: TGTGCCAGCAGTTCACTACCTAGCGGGACAGCTCTCGATGGCTACACCTTC

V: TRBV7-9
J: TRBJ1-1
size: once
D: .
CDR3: CASSLSMNTEAFF
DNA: TGTGCCAGCAGCTTATCCATGAACACTGAAGCTTTCTTT

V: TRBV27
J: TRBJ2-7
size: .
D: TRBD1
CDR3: CASSRDSSYEQYF
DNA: TGTGCCAGCAGCCGGGACAGCTCCTACGAGCAGTACTTC

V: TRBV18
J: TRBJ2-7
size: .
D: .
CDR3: CASSPLPPGSSYEQYF
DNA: TGTGCCAGCTCACCCCTGCCACCGGGGAGCTCCTACGAGCAGTACTTC

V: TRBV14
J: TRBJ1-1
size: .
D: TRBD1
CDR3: CASSPLGQRNTEAFF
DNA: TGTGCCAGCAGCCCGCTGGGACAGAGGAACACTGAAGCTTTCTTT

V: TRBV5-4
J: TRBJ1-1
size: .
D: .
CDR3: CASSQMTDTEAFF
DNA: TGTGCCAGCAGCCAAATGACAGACACTGAAGCTTTCTTT

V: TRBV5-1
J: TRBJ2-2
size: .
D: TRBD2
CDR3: CASSLAPSGNTGELFF
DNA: TGCGCCAGCAGCTTGGCTCCTAGCGGGAACACCGGGGAGCTGTTTTTT

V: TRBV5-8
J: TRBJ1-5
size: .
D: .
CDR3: CASSFGGGGNQPQHF
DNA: TGTGCCAGCAGCTTTGGGGGCGGCGGCAATCAGCCCCAGCATTTT

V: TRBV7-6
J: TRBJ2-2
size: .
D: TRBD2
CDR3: CASSRSGSNTGELFF
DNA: TGTGCCAGCAGCCGAAGCGGGAGTAACACCGGGGAGCTGTTTTTT

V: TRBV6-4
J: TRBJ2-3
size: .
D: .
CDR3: CASSERETLPHTDTQYF
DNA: TGTGCCAGCAGTGAACGGGAAACCTTGCCCCACACAGATACGCAGTATTTT

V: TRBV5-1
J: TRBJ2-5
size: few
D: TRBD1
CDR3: CASSPGQGGQTQYF
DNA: TGCGCCAGCAGCCCGGGACAGGGGGGACAGACCCAGTACTTC

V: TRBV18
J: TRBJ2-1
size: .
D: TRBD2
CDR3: CASSQSLPGRDEQFF
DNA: TGTGCCAGCTCACAATCTCTACCAGGGAGGGATGAGCAGTTCTTC

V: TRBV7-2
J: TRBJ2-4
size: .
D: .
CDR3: CASSWTTAGLAKNIQYF
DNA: TGTGCCAGCAGCTGGACTACGGCGGGGCTAGCCAAAAACATTCAGTACTTC